The TCR beta chain described here comes from a study of spatial heterogeneity in lung cancer. Across the whole study: Fewer alpha-chain than beta-chain sequences were consistently detected. Study-wide results and limits: At tumor resection, ubiquitous expanded TCRs were detected in blood more often than later.

As to time point: sample taken at primary tumor resection. Sequencing covered unsorted whole RNA taken from tumor, nontumor lung or frozen PBMC. Around 70 TRACERx patients with early, untreated non-small cell lung cancer donated samples. A unique molecular identifier was carried by every single TCR cDNA molecule. Using its own MiXCR run on the 5' RACE reads, TCRdb lists one record per CDR3 protein. Of fewer than 8,000 distinct CDR3 sequences in the sample, about 19% were seen once. Trimming left V 4 bases short and J 5 bases short, with 15 bases between. There are 14 residues in the CDR3. The germline CDR1 and CDR2 sequences are MNHNY and SVGAGI (reference sequence). By share, this clonotype counts as medium-sized. The target antigen is unknown.

The sequencing here drew on PBMCs, taken at surgery. This TCR was recovered from a female donor with early-stage non-small cell lung cancer. J is TRBJ2-7 and V is TRBV6-6, with D possibly being TRBD1 (7 bases). CDR3 sequence (DNA): TGTGCCAGCAGTTTTGGGCAGGGGGGCAACGAGCAGTACTTC. It specifies CASSFGQGGNEQYF.